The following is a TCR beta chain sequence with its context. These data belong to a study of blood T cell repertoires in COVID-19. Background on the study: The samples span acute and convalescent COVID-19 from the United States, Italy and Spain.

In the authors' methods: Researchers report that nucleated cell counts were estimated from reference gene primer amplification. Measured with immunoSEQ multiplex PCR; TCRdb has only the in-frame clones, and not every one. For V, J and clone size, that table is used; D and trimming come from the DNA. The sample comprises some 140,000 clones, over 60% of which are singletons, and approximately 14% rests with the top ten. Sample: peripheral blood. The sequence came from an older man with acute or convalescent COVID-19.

The CDR3 sequence: CSVGDSLNQPQHF. In nucleotides, the CDR3 is TGCAGCGTGGGGGACAGTCTTAATCAGCCCCAGCATTTT. The gene calls are TRBV29-1 and TRBJ1-5; 7 bases are a match to TRBD1. The trim removed 6 bases at V and 4 bases at J, leaving 6 bases unmatched. This CDR3 contains 13 residues. Germline CDR1 reads SQVTM; CDR2 reads ANQGSEA.